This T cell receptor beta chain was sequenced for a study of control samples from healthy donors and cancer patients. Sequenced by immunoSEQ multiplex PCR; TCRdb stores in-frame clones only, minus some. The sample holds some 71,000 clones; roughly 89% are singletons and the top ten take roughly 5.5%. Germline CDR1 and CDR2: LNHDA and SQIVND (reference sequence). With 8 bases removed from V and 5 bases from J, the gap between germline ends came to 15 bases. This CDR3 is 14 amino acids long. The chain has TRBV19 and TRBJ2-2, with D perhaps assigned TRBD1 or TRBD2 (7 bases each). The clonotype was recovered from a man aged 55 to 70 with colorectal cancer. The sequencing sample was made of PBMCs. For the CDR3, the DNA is TGTGCCAGTCGGGGGGCAGGGGGGACCGGGGAGCTGTTTTTT. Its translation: CASRGAGGTGELFF.